This entry describes one TCR beta chain. Its antigen remains unidentified. Compared with germline, one end of the junction differs, possibly owing to a read error. From around 530 ng of total RNA, TCR beta-specific cDNA was reverse-transcribed using a constant-region primer. Three nested multiplex PCR rounds of slightly modified ARM-PCR generated TCR beta libraries. Rounds one and two of PCR, each of roughly 10 cycles, were primed with TRBV1-TRBV30 forward primers and a C-beta reverse primer. TCRdb re-called the multiplex PCR reads through MiXCR, storing one row per CDR3 protein. The sample contains 100,000 or so distinct CDR3 sequences, around 71% of which appear only once. The data are from a study of tumor-infiltrating lymphocytes in primary liver carcinoma. Study summary: Tumor stage was T1-T3 N0M0, and tumor size was about 4.2 to 11 cm across. General study findings and limits: Tumor region pairs outstripped tumor-adjacent and tumor-blood pairs in overlap.

Co-extraction of both nucleic acids (RNA and DNA) used about 18-34 mg of unsorted bulk tissue. The patients carried chronic HBV infection and had received no treatment. This CDR3 is built from 14 residues. The germline CDR1 and CDR2 sequences are SGHNT and YENEEA. Sequenced sample: liver tumor tissue from sampling region 2. Documented subset: tumor region T2, inferior pole. The V call is TRBV11-3, the J call TRBJ2-1, with D maybe TRBD2 (6 bases). This clonotype was sampled from a woman aged 55-69 years with primary liver carcinoma and hepatitis B virus infection. The CDR3 sequence is CASSIRDRDSQQFF. The CDR3 DNA reads TGCGCCAGCAGCATCCGGGACCGGGACTCCCAGCAGTTCTTC. Full variable domain (rest looked up from reference TRBV11-3 and TRBJ2-1): EAGVVQSPRYKIIEKKQPVAFWCNPISGHNTLYWYLQNLGQGPELLIRYENEEAVDDSQLPKDRFSAERLKGVDSTLKIQPAELGDSAVYLCASSIRDRDSQQFFGPGTRLTVL.